What follows describes a single T cell receptor beta chain. What it binds is unknown. These data belong to a study of lymphopenia after photon versus proton radiotherapy. Sequencing was performed with immunoSEQ multiplex PCR; in TCRdb, only in-frame clones are kept and a portion is missing. The sample carries over 10,000 clones, 88% recorded once. The CDR3 covers 16 residues. In germline, CDR1 is LNHDA, CDR2 SQIVND (reference sequence). Trimming shortened V by 4 bases and J by 1 base, and 17 bases separated the two germline ends. Points from the study as a whole: Authors raise, but do not show, better survival with proton therapy.

The V and J genes are TRBV19 and TRBJ2-7, with D possibly being TRBD2 (6 bases). This receptor was obtained from a man aged 55-75 years with pancreatic cancer. Specimen: peripheral blood, collected from a patient treated with photon-based radiotherapy. CDR3 region: CASSTTRRGRSYEQYF. The CDR3 DNA is TGTGCCAGTAGTACCACGCGGCGGGGCCGTTCCTACGAGCAGTACTTC.